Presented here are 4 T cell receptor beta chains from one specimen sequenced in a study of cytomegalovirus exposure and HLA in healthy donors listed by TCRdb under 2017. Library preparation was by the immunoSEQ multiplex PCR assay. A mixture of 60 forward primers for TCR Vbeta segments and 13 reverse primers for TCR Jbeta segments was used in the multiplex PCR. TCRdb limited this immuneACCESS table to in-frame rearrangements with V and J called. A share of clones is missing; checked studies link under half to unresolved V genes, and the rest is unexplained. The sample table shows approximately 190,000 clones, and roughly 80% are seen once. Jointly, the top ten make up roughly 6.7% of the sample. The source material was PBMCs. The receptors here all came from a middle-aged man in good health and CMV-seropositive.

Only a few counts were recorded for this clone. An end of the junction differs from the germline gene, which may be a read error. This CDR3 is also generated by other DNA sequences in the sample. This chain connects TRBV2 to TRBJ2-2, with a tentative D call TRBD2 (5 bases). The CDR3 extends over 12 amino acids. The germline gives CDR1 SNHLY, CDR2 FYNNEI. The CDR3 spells CASARRTGELFF. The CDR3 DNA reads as TGTGCCAGCGCAAGGCGGACCGGGGAACTGTTTTTT. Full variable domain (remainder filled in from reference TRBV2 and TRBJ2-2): EPEVTQTPSHQVTQMGQEVILRCVPISNHLYFYWYRQILGQKVEFLVSFYNNEISEKSEIFDDQFSVERPDGSNFTLKIRSTKLEDSAMYFCASARRTGELFFGEGSRLTVL.

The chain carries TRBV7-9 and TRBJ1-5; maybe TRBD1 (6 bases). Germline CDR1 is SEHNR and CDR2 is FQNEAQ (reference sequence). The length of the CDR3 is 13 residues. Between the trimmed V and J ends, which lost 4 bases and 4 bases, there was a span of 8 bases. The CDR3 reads CASSSTGNQPQHF. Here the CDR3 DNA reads TGTGCCAGCAGCTCCACAGGGAATCAGCCCCAGCATTTT.

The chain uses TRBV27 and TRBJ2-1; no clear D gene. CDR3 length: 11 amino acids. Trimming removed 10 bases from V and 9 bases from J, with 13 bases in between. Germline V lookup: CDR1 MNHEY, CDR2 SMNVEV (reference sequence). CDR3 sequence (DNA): TGTGCCACCGGCTTAGGCGGTGAGCAGTTCTTC. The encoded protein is CATGLGGEQFF.

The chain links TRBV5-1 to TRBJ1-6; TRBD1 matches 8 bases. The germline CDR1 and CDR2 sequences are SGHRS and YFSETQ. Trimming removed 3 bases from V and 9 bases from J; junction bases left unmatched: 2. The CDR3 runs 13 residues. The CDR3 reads CASSSGGGSPLHF. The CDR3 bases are TGCGCCAGCAGCTCAGGGGGCGGTTCACCCCTCCACTTT.